This record concerns one T cell receptor beta chain sequence. Its specificity is unknown. As to treatment: oral pan-JAK inhibitor, 5-10 mg twice daily. Collected material from alopecia areata patients comprised lesional scalp punch biopsies and peripheral blood. RNA was isolated and reverse transcribed to cDNA, the sequencing template. Assay: immunoSEQ multiplex PCR; the TCRdb copy retains only in-frame clones and omits some. The sample lists about 210,000 clones, around three fifths occurring once. The sample belongs to a study of CD8+ T cells in alopecia areata. Findings and caveats of the study: Greater clonality was observed in lesional scalp samples, especially alopecia totalis/universalis, versus normal scalp. Compared with mice, patients displayed less clear TCR sharing, possibly for HLA-related reasons. Persistence in scalp and blood during tofacitinib was observed for many expanded lesional clones.

The germline V gene has CDR1 SGHRS and CDR2 YFSETQ. The CDR3 is 13 residues long. Trimming stripped 4 bases from V and 10 bases from J, with 12 bases between. This TCR came from a human donor with alopecia areata. This chain connects TRBV5-1 to TRBJ1-6; D is undetermined. The material was CD4+ T cells sorted from blood, obtained at week 4, from a patient treated with tofacitinib. The CDR3 DNA is TGCGCCAGCAGCCGCGGGGAAGGATCACCCCTCCACTTT. Its translation is CASSRGEGSPLHF.